The present TCR beta chain was sequenced within a study of cytomegalovirus exposure and HLA in healthy donors (dated by TCRdb to the late 2010s). About the study as a whole: An earlier analysis of several hundred of the donors reported more than 250 Gb of sequence data and approximately 110 million unique TCR beta sequences from about 179 million T cells. An early release that covered some 640 HLA-typed donors contained about 300 gigabases of sequencing data and around 85 million unique TCR sequences. Of the roughly 400 genotyped donors, about 84% fell in the genetic ancestry cluster associated with self-reported Caucasian donors. The study aimed to test whether cataloging public T cell receptors could reveal signatures of past pathogen exposure. The study used immunosequencing to profile the T cell repertoires of approximately 650 subjects and linked those repertoires to cytomegalovirus serostatus. In addition to the first cohort of about 650 subjects, a separate validation cohort of approximately 130 different subjects was used. High-throughput TCR immunosequencing, statistical association of individual TCRs with disease status, and machine learning were combined to predict cytomegalovirus infection status. A later analysis re-analyzed previously published TCR beta repertoires from roughly 630 donors and added high-resolution HLA genotyping to study TCR occurrence patterns. Rather than drawing on any new phenotypic data, the later analysis identified candidate immune exposures from TCR beta sequences and the way those sequences occurred across donors. An earlier analysis of roughly 600 of the donors used high-throughput TCR beta sequencing to judge whether each TCR beta V gene segment behaved as functional or pseudogenic. Donor age, sex, ethnicity and CMV serostatus were collected together with the repertoire data. A later genetic analysis took genome-wide SNP genotypes for 398 of the 666 donors and used that subset as a discovery cohort. Every discovery cohort repertoire had been produced on one sequencing platform. HLA typing included class I and class II loci at four-digit resolution. Typing coverage varied by locus: roughly 629-630 donors for A, B, C, DRB1 and DQB1; roughly 560 for DQA1; 606 for DPA1; about 450 for DPB1. Roughly 5 DR-DQ haplotypes were handled as single units for association and clustering, since linkage in the cohort was strong. On average, around 200,000 unique TCR beta nucleotide sequences were sequenced per donor among 398 genotyped donors of the cohort, with 15% to 20% of those sequences being non-productive.

A word on this clone: Its antigen is unknown. No qualities accompany the bases; no much larger clone lies one base away.

The library was produced with the immunoSEQ multiplex PCR assay. For the multiplex PCR, a mixture combining 60 forward primers for TCR Vbeta segments and 13 reverse primers for TCR Jbeta segments was used. The CDR3 region of rearranged TCR beta genes was amplified from genomic DNA with a multiplex PCR assay. The Illumina HiSeq System was used to sequence the amplified TCR beta libraries as 87-base-pair reads. The published analysis was carried out like this. In a later analysis, tens of millions of unique TCR beta chains were counted across the roughly 670 repertoires, and around 10 million of these chains were shared by at least two donors. To remove PCR and sequencing errors, raw reads were error-corrected and collapsed into unique sequences using a nearest-neighbor algorithm that merged closely related sequences. To assign V, D and J gene segments, CDR3 sequences were aligned to IMGT reference sequences. For a sequence to be retained, at least a six-nucleotide match to both a V gene segment and a J gene segment was required. Rearrangements were called productive when the CDR3 lacked stop codons and stayed in frame with V and J; all others were non-productive. CDR3 was defined according to IMGT convention as the region running from the second conserved V-encoded cysteine to the conserved J-encoded phenylalanine. In an earlier analysis of 587 of the donors, sequences lacking an unambiguous match to a single V gene segment were excluded. In an earlier analysis of 587 of the donors, V segments were called functional above 56.7% productive rearrangements and were called segregating when the between-donor standard deviation exceeded 5%. A statistical classification framework was developed to diagnose cytomegalovirus status using the catalog of TCR beta chain sequences. In a later analysis, TCR nucleotide sequences were compared against IMGT/GENE-DB human TR gene sequences so that V and J genes could be assigned. The TCRdist pipeline was used in a later analysis to assign CDR3 sequences and most-parsimonious VDJ recombination scenarios. In a later analysis, each TCR beta chain was defined by its CDR3 amino acid sequence together with its V-gene family, and reads lacking a unique V-gene family were excluded. To address suspected cross-contamination and a sequencing artifact, a later analysis removed over 500 highly shared, low-generation-probability nucleotide sequences. For each public chain, a later analysis derived a clonal expansion index from normalized ranks of inferred template counts within each repertoire. In a later analysis, generation probabilities were computed with a VDJ recombination model fitted to out-of-frame rearrangements, and the resulting probabilities were checked against IGoR. In a later analysis, hypergeometric tests were used to score TCR-TCR, TCR-HLA and TCR-CMV co-occurrence, with a repertoire-size bias correction applied to TCR pairs. To estimate false discovery rates, a later analysis permuted the HLA or CMV assignments 20 times. In a later analysis, co-occurring TCRs were grouped using DBSCAN, with TCRdist sequence similarity added in when clustering inside HLA-allele-positive subsets. For co-occurrence clustering, repertoires with fewer than 30,000 or more than 120,000 public chains were excluded, along with about five repertoires with anomalous nucleotide sharing. TCRdb stores this immuneACCESS table with in-frame sequences only. Part of the clones is absent; in the studies checked, under half of the shortfall reflects unresolved V genes, and no reason is known for the rest. V, J and clone size derive from that table, while D and trimming were established from the DNA sequence. This sample holds more than 150,000 clones; over 60% were observed only once. Together, the top ten hold 1.5% to 2% of the sample.

The cohort consisted of hundreds of healthy bone marrow donors. All cohort members were sampled while nominally healthy, although unrecorded immune exposures were likely present. The donor was CMV seronegative and was included in the group of about 400 seronegative cohort members. A peripheral blood sample was provided by each donor, and peripheral blood mononuclear cells were used for TCR beta sequencing. Genomic DNA extraction from the blood cell samples was performed with the Qiagen DNeasy Blood Extraction Kit. From its cysteine to its phenylalanine, the CDR3 spans 18 amino acids. Of the read, only the CDR3 DNA is kept; its 54 bases are in frame from base 1. V lost 4 bases and J lost 2 bases, and the count of bases not matched to a germline gene is 6. According to the germline V gene (reference sequence), CDR1 reads LNHDA and CDR2 reads SQIVND. Study-wide conclusions, independent of this receptor: Seventeen rarely observed V segments, including chromosome 9 orphons, were excluded from the earlier analysis of a few hundred of the donors because counts were too low. A group of highly shared sequence variants was considered likely to be a technical artifact of the sequencing pipeline. The authors suggested that the approach could potentially be extended to other disease states and immunological phenotypes. In an earlier analysis of 500 to 650 of the donors, most TCR beta V segments appeared in productive rearrangements about 87% or about 30% of the time, broadly matching IMGT annotations. The 87-base-pair reads could not distinguish some IMGT-functional V segments, including TRBV6-2 and TRBV6-3, so those segments were excluded. Most TCR sequences were observed very rarely across donors, whereas some public TCRs were present in many individuals. The cohort was sequenced for TCR beta chains only, and without alpha or paired-chain data the features that could be detected were limited. Because HLA typing was unavailable for some donors at each locus, only the typed subset was used in association tests. For the cohort, immune exposure information was limited to CMV serostatus. In a later analysis, most CMV-associated TCR beta chains were found to appear HLA-restricted, with HLA associations seemingly driven largely by CMV exposure. Correlated functional status among segregating V segments might reflect linkage disequilibrium, but an unknown experimental factor could not be ruled out. In vitro tests confirmed that a few of the cytomegalovirus-associated TCR beta chains recognize cytomegalovirus antigens. Assigning TCR associations to individual alleles was difficult when HLA alleles, especially DR and DQ, strongly co-occurred. A later analysis reported that several top co-occurrence clusters appeared linked to parvovirus B19, influenza, CMV and Epstein-Barr virus. In both the original and validation cohorts, the classifier was reported to diagnose cytomegalovirus status with high specificity and sensitivity. Roughly uniform sequencing depth across donors was assumed in presence/absence analyses, although this assumption may not hold. A later genetic analysis reported fewer N-insertions in productive TCRs among donors in an Asian-associated ancestry cluster than the approximately 700-donor mean. The study listed 164 TCR beta chains as associated with cytomegalovirus. A further reported finding was that TCR beta sequences accurately predicted the HLA-A and HLA-B alleles for most subjects in the first cohort. A later genetic analysis associated a missense DCLRE1C variant with V-gene and J-gene trimming of TCR beta chains, and an independent cohort replicated the association. A later analysis associated around 16,000 TCR beta sequences with specific HLA alleles at a false discovery rate of 0.05. Compared with equally common non-associated chains, HLA-associated TCR beta chains in a later analysis were more clonally expanded and had lower generation probabilities. According to a later analysis, TCR association rates differed among HLA loci, with DRB1 alleles showing the most associated TCRs and HLA-C alleles showing the fewest.

This receptor was obtained from a man aged 18 to 30 in good health and CMV-seronegative. The sequencing sample was made of PBMCs. The chain couples TRBV19 to TRBJ2-6, and 12 bases in between align with TRBD1. The DNA sequence is TGTGCCAGTAGTACTGGGACAGGGGGCGCTCCTGGGGCCAACGTCCTGACTTTC. Its protein reads: CASSTGTGGAPGANVLTF.